This is a list of T cell receptor beta chains from one sample in a study of OX40 agonist ivuxolimab in advanced cancers. Clones were sequenced by immunoSEQ multiplex PCR, and TCRdb holds only the in-frame ones, with some missing. In the table there are 60,000 or so clones, over 65% of which are singletons. The specimen was CD4+ or CD8+ T cells sorted from blood, collected in a trial of the OX40 agonist ivuxolimab. These receptors were collected from an adult with an advanced solid tumor such as melanoma, head and neck, liver or kidney cancer. The CDR3 runs from the conserved cysteine through the conserved F or W. A D gene is named only where the DNA matches it firmly. Clone size appears in some rows only: once, few, many, or a class for an expanded clone.

len | j_gene | abundance | d_gene | v_gene | CDR3aa | CDR3nt
15 | TRBJ2-1 | once | TRBD2 | TRBV18 | CASSQLAGGGYEQFF | TGTGCCAGCTCACAACTAGCGGGGGGTGGCTATGAGCAGTTCTTC
16 | TRBJ2-1 | . | . | TRBV9 | CASSVGGGDFYNEQFF | TGTGCCAGCAGCGTAGGAGGGGGGGACTTCTACAATGAGCAGTTCTTC
13 | TRBJ1-2 | . | . | TRBV28 | CASFPGGGRSYTF | TGTGCCAGCTTCCCTGGGGGGGGTCGGAGCTACACCTTC
13 | TRBJ2-2 | . | . | TRBV6-1 | CASSFAFTGELFF | TGTGCCAGCAGCTTCGCTTTCACCGGGGAGCTGTTTTTT
18 | TRBJ1-2 | few | TRBD1 | TRBV7-8 | CASSSGARTGSSYYGYTF | TGTGCCAGCAGCTCCGGAGCGCGGACAGGGAGTTCTTACTATGGCTACACCTTC
15 | TRBJ2-4 | . | TRBD1 | TRBV6-6 | CASSYTGGRGDIQYF | TGTGCCAGCAGTTATACAGGGGGCAGGGGGGACATTCAGTACTTC
13 | TRBJ1-6 | . | . | TRBV30 | CAWSGAGWSPLHF | TGTGCCTGGAGTGGGGCAGGCTGGTCACCCCTCCACTTT
13 | TRBJ2-7 | . | . | TRBV5-1 | CASSLSGIDEQYF | TGCGCCAGCAGCTTGTCGGGAATCGACGAGCAGTACTTC
14 | TRBJ2-5 | . | . | TRBV21-1 | CASSAGTAQETQYF | TGTGCCAGCAGCGCCGGGACGGCCCAAGAGACCCAGTACTTC
14 | TRBJ2-7 | . | TRBD1 | TRBV6-5 | CASSNGQGPYEQYF | TGTGCCAGCAGTAACGGACAGGGCCCCTACGAGCAGTACTTC
15 | TRBJ2-1 | . | TRBD2 | TRBV6-5 | CASSIAGGFYNEQFF | TGTGCCAGCAGCATAGCGGGGGGATTCTACAATGAGCAGTTCTTC
16 | TRBJ2-7 | . | TRBD2 | TRBV7-2 | CASSPGVAGSPYEQYF | TGTGCCAGCAGCCCAGGGGTAGCGGGGAGCCCCTACGAGCAGTACTTC
14 | TRBJ1-1 | . | . | TRBV7-9 | CASSSSGRLTEAFF | TGTGCCAGCAGCTCCTCCGGCAGACTCACTGAAGCTTTCTTT
15 | TRBJ2-3 | . | . | TRBV10-3 | CAIRDETRTTDTQYF | TGTGCCATCAGAGATGAGACTAGAACGACAGATACGCAGTATTTT
20 | TRBJ1-1 | . | . | TRBV18 | CASSPRPLPSERDKNTEAFF | TGTGCCAGCTCACCACGACCTCTTCCCTCGGAGCGGGACAAGAACACTGAAGCTTTCTTT
17 | TRBJ1-3 | . | . | TRBV4-3 | CASSQDGSTDSGNTIYF | TGCGCCAGCAGCCAAGATGGGTCGACAGACTCTGGAAACACCATATATTTT
15 | TRBJ2-2 | . | . | TRBV7-2 | CASSLGAGENGELFF | TGTGCCAGCAGCTTAGGGGCAGGGGAGAACGGGGAGCTGTTTTTT
13 | TRBJ1-4 | . | . | TRBV7-9 | CASSTDTGEKLFF | TGTGCCAGCAGCACTGACACGGGAGAAAAACTGTTTTTT
15 | TRBJ2-1 | . | TRBD2 | TRBV19 | CASYSGRGEYNEQFF | TGTGCCAGCTATTCCGGGCGGGGGGAATACAATGAGCAGTTCTTC
14 | TRBJ2-3 | . | . | TRBV7-7 | CASSLGGRTDTQYF | TGTGCTAGCTCCTTGGGGGGGCGCACAGATACGCAGTATTTT
14 | TRBJ2-2 | . | . | TRBV12-5 | CASGKGTSTGELFF | TGTGCTAGTGGAAAAGGGACGAGCACCGGGGAGCTGTTTTTT
13 | TRBJ1-2 | . | . | TRBV7-3 | CASSLGQGYGYTF | TGTGCCAGCAGCTTAGGCCAGGGGTACGGCTACACCTTC
13 | TRBJ2-7 | . | . | TRBV7-9 | CASSEDELYEQYF | TGTGCCAGCAGCGAAGACGAGCTCTACGAGCAGTACTTC
16 | TRBJ1-5 | . | TRBD1 | TRBV19 | CASSIPDRVGNQPQHF | TGTGCCAGTAGTATCCCCGACAGGGTTGGCAATCAGCCCCAGCATTTT
16 | TRBJ2-7 | . | TRBD2 | TRBV7-9 | CASSLAPSGDPYEQYF | TGTGCCAGCAGCTTAGCTCCTAGCGGGGACCCCTACGAGCAGTACTTC
13 | TRBJ2-1 | . | TRBD2 | TRBV29-1 | CSVGSSGDNEQFF | TGCAGCGTTGGGTCTAGCGGGGACAATGAGCAGTTCTTC
13 | TRBJ2-7 | . | . | TRBV6-5 | CASSRDGTYEQYF | TGTGCCAGCAGTCGGGACGGAACCTACGAGCAGTACTTC
14 | TRBJ2-5 | . | TRBD2 | TRBV18 | CASSPAGGLETQYF | TGTGCCAGCTCACCCGCGGGGGGACTCGAGACCCAGTACTTC
13 | TRBJ1-1 | . | . | TRBV7-6 | CASSREQNTEAFF | TGTGCCAGCAGCCGAGAACAGAACACTGAAGCTTTCTTT
14 | TRBJ1-3 | few | TRBD1 | TRBV6-1 | CASRGQGFRNTIYF | TGTGCCAGTCGAGGACAGGGATTTCGAAACACCATATATTTT
15 | TRBJ1-2 | . | . | TRBV5-4 | CASSLGASSNYGYTF | TGTGCCAGCAGCTTGGGGGCATCATCTAACTATGGCTACACCTTC
14 | TRBJ1-6 | . | . | TRBV6-1 | CASVDIGIGSPLHF | TGTGCCAGCGTGGACATCGGGATCGGTTCACCCCTCCACTTT
12 | TRBJ2-7 | . | . | TRBV7-9 | CASSLDQGRQYF | TGTGCCAGCAGCTTGGACCAGGGCAGGCAGTACTTC
14 | TRBJ2-1 | . | . | TRBV11-1 | CASSFSAEYNEQFF | TGTGCCAGCAGCTTCTCGGCAGAATACAATGAGCAGTTCTTC
19 | TRBJ2-6 | once | TRBD1 | TRBV27 | CASSFVVGQGAKGANVLTF | TGTGCCAGCAGTTTCGTAGTCGGACAGGGGGCGAAAGGGGCCAACGTCCTGACTTTC
16 | TRBJ2-5 | . | . | TRBV5-1 | CASSFKQGSVGETQYF | TGCGCCAGCAGCTTTAAGCAGGGCAGCGTCGGAGAGACCCAGTACTTC
12 | TRBJ1-1 | few | . | TRBV29-1 | CSVQGQNTEAFF | TGCAGCGTTCAGGGCCAGAACACTGAAGCTTTCTTT
16 | TRBJ2-3 | . | TRBD2 | TRBV11-2 | CASSLLGLAGVDTQYF | TGTGCCAGCAGCCTGCTGGGACTAGCGGGGGTAGATACGCAGTATTTT
15 | TRBJ1-5 | . | TRBD1 | TRBV6-5 | CASSSTGEGNQPQHF | TGTGCCAGCAGTTCGACAGGGGAGGGCAATCAGCCCCAGCATTTT
14 | TRBJ1-5 | . | . | TRBV6-5 | CASRPGTYNQPQHF | TGTGCCAGCAGGCCCGGGACCTACAATCAGCCCCAGCATTTT
13 | TRBJ2-1 | . | TRBD2 | TRBV7-3 | CASSGGLAGEQFF | TGTGCCAGCAGCGGAGGACTAGCTGGCGAGCAGTTCTTC
15 | TRBJ2-1 | . | . | TRBV18 | CASSIKVGSYNEQFF | TGTGCCAGCTCAATTAAGGTGGGGTCCTACAATGAGCAGTTCTTC
14 | TRBJ1-1 | . | . | TRBV7-9 | CASSLQGMNTEAFF | TGTGCCAGCAGCCTACAGGGCATGAACACTGAAGCTTTCTTT
20 | TRBJ2-2 | . | . | TRBV5-1 | CASSSPRGRSRPEYTGELFF | TGCGCCAGCAGCTCGCCTAGAGGCAGGTCGAGGCCGGAATACACCGGGGAGCTGTTTTTT
14 | TRBJ2-7 | . | . | TRBV28 | CASSLASGVGEQYF | TGTGCCAGCAGTTTAGCATCAGGGGTAGGCGAGCAGTACTTC
13 | TRBJ1-1 | . | TRBD1 | TRBV29-1 | CSAGGQVNTEAFF | TGCAGCGCTGGGGGACAGGTGAACACTGAAGCTTTCTTT
11 | TRBJ2-2 | . | . | TRBV6-5 | CASRDSGELFF | TGTGCCAGCAGAGACTCCGGGGAGCTGTTTTTT
18 | TRBJ1-4 | . | TRBD1 | TRBV5-8 | CASSLKMAGGDVSEKLFF | TGTGCCAGCAGCTTGAAGATGGCAGGGGGCGACGTGAGTGAAAAACTGTTTTTT
13 | TRBJ1-5 | . | . | TRBV19 | CASSIAGSQPQHF | TGTGCCAGTAGTATAGCCGGGAGTCAGCCCCAGCATTTT
16 | TRBJ1-2 | . | TRBD1 | TRBV7-8 | CASSFTGQGALSGYTF | TGTGCCAGCAGCTTTACGGGACAGGGGGCCCTATCAGGCTACACCTTC
15 | TRBJ2-1 | . | . | TRBV4-2 | CASSQESRDSNEQFF | TGTGCCAGCAGCCAAGAGTCCCGGGATAGCAATGAGCAGTTCTTC
15 | TRBJ2-7 | . | . | TRBV2 | CASSFFPGESYEQYF | TGTGCCAGCAGCTTTTTTCCAGGGGAGTCCTACGAGCAGTACTTC
16 | TRBJ2-5 | . | . | TRBV6-5 | CASSYSGTTGEETQYF | TGTGCCAGCAGTTACTCGGGGACAACGGGGGAAGAGACCCAGTACTTC